What follows are 23 T cell receptor beta chains derived from one specimen sequenced in a study of control samples from healthy donors and cancer patients. Data came from immunoSEQ multiplex PCR; TCRdb stores just in-frame clones and leaves some out. This table holds about 160,000 clones, approximately 96% found once. Material for sequencing was blood. Receptors originate from a woman in her 40s in good health.

A note on this clone: The germline gene is not matched at one end of the junction; a read error may be the cause. In DNA, the CDR3 is TGTGCCAGCATCAGGTACTCGGGGGGCACGGATACGCAGTATTTT. Translating it yields CASIRYSGGTDTQYF. The chain links TRBV2 to TRBJ2-3; tentatively, D is TRBD2 (7 bases). The CDR3 extends over 15 amino acids. Germline values: CDR1 SNHLY, CDR2 FYNNEI.

The chain couples TRBV5-1 to TRBJ1-6; D is undetermined. Per the germline V gene, CDR1 is SGHRS and CDR2 is YFSETQ. This CDR3 has 15 amino acids. V lost 1 base and J 5 bases, leaving 10 bases between the germline ends. CDR3 DNA sequence: TGCGCCAGCAGCTTGAGGACGGAGAATAATTCACCCCTCCACTTT. Residues: CASSLRTENNSPLHF.

The chain carries TRBV7-2 and TRBJ2-7; the D gene is possibly TRBD1 (6 bases). Germline CDR1 reads SGHTA; CDR2 reads FQGNSA. The CDR3 spans 15 residues. Trimming removed 3 bases from V and 5 bases from J, with 17 bases in between. DNA of the CDR3: TGTGCCAGCAGCTTCGACAGGAGGACGGGCCACGAGCAGTACTTC. Translated, it gives CASSFDRRTGHEQYF. Filled out from reference TRBV7-2 and TRBJ2-7, the complete variable domain reads GAGVSQSPSNKVTEKGKDVELRCDPISGHTALYWYRQSLGQGLEFLIYFQGNSAPDKSGLPSDRFSAERTGGSVSTLTIQRTQQEDSAVYLCASSFDRRTGHEQYFGPGTRLTVT.

The rearrangement links TRBV2 to TRBJ2-1, with 10 bases matching TRBD2. The J segment lost 4 bases and the V segment lost 10 bases, leaving 7 bases of the junction unmatched. This CDR3 is 14 amino acids long. Germline values: CDR1 SNHLY, CDR2 FYNNEI. The CDR3 DNA is TGTGCCACCCTCAGGACTAGCGGATACAATGAGCAGTTCTTC. Its protein product is CATLRTSGYNEQFF.

The V gene is TRBV29-1, the J gene TRBJ1-1; D ambiguous. Germline V gene lookup returns CDR1 SQVTM and CDR2 ANQGSEA. This CDR3 contains 11 residues. CDR3: CRAGWSTEAFF. The CDR3 DNA sequence: TGCAGGGCCGGGTGGAGCACTGAAGCTTTCTTT.

The rearrangement joins TRBV6-2 or TRBV6-3 to TRBJ1-1, with D uncertain. V lost 5 bases and J lost 0, with 13 bases in between. The CDR3 is 15 amino acids. Per the germline V gene, CDR1 is MNHEY and CDR2 is SVGEGT. The CDR3 sequence: CASSTGPRLNTEAFF. The CDR3 nucleotides read TGTGCCAGCAGTACCGGACCGCGGTTGAACACTGAAGCTTTCTTT.

V gene TRBV4-1 combines with J gene TRBJ1-5, with D hard to call. Germline loops: CDR1 MGHRA, CDR2 YSYEKL. Trimming removed 1 base from V and 6 bases from J, with 7 bases in between. The CDR3 consists of 13 residues. CDR3 in amino acids: CASSQGERQPQHF. CDR3 nucleotides: TGCGCCAGCAGCCAAGGTGAGCGTCAGCCCCAGCATTTT.

The chain combines TRBV6-5 with TRBJ2-2; 8 nucleotides match TRBD2. V was pared by 8 bases and J by 5 bases, with 4 bases of the junction left unmatched. The CDR3 spans 13 residues. Per the germline V gene, CDR1 is MNHEY and CDR2 is SVGAGI. For the CDR3, the DNA is TGTGCCAGCCGGGGGGGCTGGACCGGGGAGCTGTTTTTT. This sequence encodes CASRGGWTGELFF.

The V gene is TRBV7-2, the J gene TRBJ1-5; D not resolved. The V gene lost 1 base and the J gene lost 3 bases, with 10 bases spanning the gap. Germline values: CDR1 SGHTA, CDR2 FQGNSA. The CDR3 length is 15 residues. CDR3 sequence reads: CASSLGGGLNQPQHF. The CDR3 bases are TGTGCCAGCAGCTTAGGGGGTGGCCTCAATCAGCCCCAGCATTTT.

This chain uses TRBV2 with TRBJ2-5; D possibly corresponds to TRBD2 (6 bases). Deletions cut 6 bases from V and 9 bases from J, with 14 bases between. Germline loops: CDR1 SNHLY, CDR2 FYNNEI. The CDR3 is made up of 12 amino acids. The CDR3 protein is CASRTQGGAQYF. The CDR3 nucleotides read TGTGCCAGCAGGACTCAGGGCGGGGCCCAGTACTTC.

This clone was found once. The chain carries TRBV6-2 or TRBV6-3 and TRBJ2-3; TRBD1 matches 9 bases. J gave up 5 bases and V 0 bases, and 9 bases lay outside the gene matches. The CDR3 has 17 residues. The germline V gene encodes CDR1 MNHEY and CDR2 SVGEGT. The CDR3 spells CASSYSGTGLAGDTQYF. Written as DNA, the CDR3 is TGTGCCAGCAGTTACTCCGGGACAGGGCTGGCGGGAGATACGCAGTATTTT.

The CDR3 here is CASSLGQGVHGYTF. In DNA form, the CDR3 reads TGTGCCAGCAGCTTAGGACAGGGAGTACATGGCTACACCTTC. The J gene is TRBJ1-2, the V gene TRBV7-8, with 7 positions matching TRBD1. The V gene's germline CDR1 is SGHVS and CDR2 FQNEAQ. V lost 1 base and J lost 6; bases outside the gene matches: 5. The CDR3 runs to 14 residues.

V usage is TRBV6-1 and J usage is TRBJ1-3; D is unresolved. The V end lost 3 bases, the J end lost 0 bases, and 9 bases lay between the germline ends. CDR1 and CDR2 from the germline V gene are MNHNS and SASEGT. The CDR3 is made up of 15 amino acids. CDR3 sequence: CASSESSLSGNTIYF. The CDR3, as DNA: TGTGCCAGCAGTGAGTCGAGTCTCTCTGGAAACACCATATATTTT.

The gene calls are TRBV7-9 and TRBJ1-4, with D tentatively TRBD1 (5 bases). CDR3 size: 19 residues. Germline CDR1 and CDR2: SEHNR and FQNEAQ (reference sequence). V was pared by 0 bases and J by 4 bases, with 21 bases between. The CDR3, as DNA: TGTGCCAGCAGCTTAGCCCGTGGACAACACCTACCTTTTAATGAAAAACTGTTTTTT. Translation: CASSLARGQHLPFNEKLFF.

This clone has just a few counts. V usage is TRBV9 and J usage is TRBJ1-4; 7 bases align to TRBD1. V dropped 2 bases and J dropped 4; count of bases not matched to a gene: 2. In germline, CDR1 is SGDLS, CDR2 YYNGEE. CDR3 length: 14 amino acids. The CDR3, as DNA: TGTGCCAGCAGCGTCGGGACAGTTAATGAAAAACTGTTTTTT. Translation gives CASSVGTVNEKLFF.

This clone was counted between two and nine times. The chain carries TRBV7-2 and TRBJ1-5; D perhaps matches TRBD1 (5 bases). V dropped 5 bases and J dropped 1 base, with 12 bases sitting between them. The germline V gene has CDR1 SGHTA and CDR2 FQGNSA. This CDR3 region has 15 residues. CDR3: CASSLWTSSNQPQHF. The CDR3 DNA follows: TGTGCCAGCAGCCTCTGGACATCAAGCAATCAGCCCCAGCATTTT.

The V and J genes are TRBV4-3 and TRBJ2-1; either TRBD1 or TRBD2 may fit D (5 bases each). The CDR3 has 18 residues. V lost 1 base and J 0 bases, leaving 16 bases between the germline ends. The germline V gene encodes CDR1 LGHNA and CDR2 YSLEER. The CDR3 DNA reads TGCGCCAGCAGCCAAGGAGGGGACGGTTACAGCTCCTACAATGAGCAGTTCTTC. As protein: CASSQGGDGYSSYNEQFF.

The rearrangement uses TRBV9 and TRBJ1-1; D unclear. V was shortened by 0 bases and J by 2 bases, with 11 bases between the two germline ends. The CDR3 covers 15 residues. Per the germline V gene, CDR1 is SGDLS and CDR2 is YYNGEE. The CDR3 nucleotides are TGTGCCAGCAGCGTAGTGGGCAGTCTAAACACTGAAGCTTTCTTT. The encoded protein is CASSVVGSLNTEAFF.

The chain carries TRBV6-1 and TRBJ1-5; D remains ambiguous. Germline CDR1 reads MNHNS; CDR2 reads SASEGT. V lost 3 bases to trimming and J lost 4 bases, with 7 bases between them. The CDR3 covers 13 residues. The CDR3 spells CASSDGFNQPQHF. In nucleotides, the CDR3 is TGTGCCAGCAGTGACGGGTTTAATCAGCCCCAGCATTTT.

V gene TRBV13 combines with J gene TRBJ2-1; possibly TRBD2 for D (5 bases). CDR1 and CDR2 from the germline V gene are PRHDT and FYEKMQ (reference sequence). V dropped 5 bases and J dropped 0 bases, with 17 bases sitting between them. This CDR3 is 17 amino acids long. The DNA for the CDR3 is TGTGCCAGCAGCCTCCGGGGAGCCCAGAGCTCCTACAATGAGCAGTTCTTC. It is translated as CASSLRGAQSSYNEQFF.

The chain recombines TRBV27 with TRBJ1-1; 8 bases are shared with TRBD1. The CDR3 runs 16 residues. V trimming: 3 bases; J trimming: 4 bases; junction bases outside the gene matches: 10. Germline loops: CDR1 MNHEY, CDR2 SMNVEV (reference sequence). CDR3 nucleotide sequence: TGTGCCAGCAGTTTGACAGGGGTGGGTTTTGGCACTGAAGCTTTCTTT. As protein: CASSLTGVGFGTEAFF.

This chain connects TRBV7-9 to TRBJ2-2, with 8 bases lining up with TRBD2. CDR3 length: 19 residues. Trimming took 7 bases from V and 8 from J; bases not matched to a gene: 24. Germline loops: CDR1 SEHNR, CDR2 FQNEAQ (reference sequence). CDR3 DNA: TGTGCCAGCACCACACCCGGGACTAGGTCTCCCAAAGCGGCGGGGGAGCTGTTTTTT. Translation: CASTTPGTRSPKAAGELFF.

The chain joins TRBV9 to TRBJ1-2; 12 bases match TRBD1. This CDR3 region has 15 residues. The junction had 9 bases not matched to a gene; V was cut back by 4 bases and J by 8 bases. Germline CDR1 and CDR2: SGDLS and YYNGEE. The CDR3 is CASSPSGTGGVGYTF. The CDR3 DNA follows: TGTGCCAGCAGCCCCTCCGGGACAGGGGGCGTCGGCTACACCTTC.